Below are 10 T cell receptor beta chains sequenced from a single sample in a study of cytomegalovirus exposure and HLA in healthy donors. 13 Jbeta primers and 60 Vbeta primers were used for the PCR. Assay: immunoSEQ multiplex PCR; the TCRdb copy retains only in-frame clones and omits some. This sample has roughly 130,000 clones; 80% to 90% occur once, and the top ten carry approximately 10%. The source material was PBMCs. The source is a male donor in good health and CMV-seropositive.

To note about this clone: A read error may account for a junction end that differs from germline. CDR3: CSSSARGGQPYEQYF. For the CDR3, the DNA is TGTTCCAGCAGCGCCAGAGGGGGACAGCCCTACGAGCAGTACTTC. This chain joins TRBV7-9 and TRBJ2-7; 7 bases align to TRBD1. The CDR3 is 15 amino acids. Germline V gene sequence: CDR1 SEHNR, CDR2 FQNEAQ (reference sequence).

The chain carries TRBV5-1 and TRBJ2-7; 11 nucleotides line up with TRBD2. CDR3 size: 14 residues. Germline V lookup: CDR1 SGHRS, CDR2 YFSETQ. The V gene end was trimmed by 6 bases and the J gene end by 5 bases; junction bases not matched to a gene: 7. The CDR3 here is CASTFSGRADEQYF. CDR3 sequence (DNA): TGCGCCAGCACCTTTAGCGGGAGGGCCGACGAGCAGTACTTC.

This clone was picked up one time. DNA of the CDR3: TGTGCCAGCAGTCTGACAGCGAACTATGGCTACACCTTC. It is translated as CASSLTANYGYTF. The chain carries TRBV27 and TRBJ1-2, with TRBD1 as a possible D gene (5 bases). The CDR3 consists of 13 residues. Per germline, CDR1 MNHEY and CDR2 SMNVEV (reference sequence). Trimming pared 5 bases from V and 2 bases from J, leaving 9 bases between.

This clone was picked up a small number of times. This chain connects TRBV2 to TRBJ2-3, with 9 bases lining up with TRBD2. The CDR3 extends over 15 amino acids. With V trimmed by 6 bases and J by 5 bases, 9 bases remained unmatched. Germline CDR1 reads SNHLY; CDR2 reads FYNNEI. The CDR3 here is CASRPRREGQDTQYF. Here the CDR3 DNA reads TGTGCCAGCAGGCCCAGGCGGGAGGGCCAAGATACGCAGTATTTT. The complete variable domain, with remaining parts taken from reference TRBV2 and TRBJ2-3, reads EPEVTQTPSHQVTQMGQEVILRCVPISNHLYFYWYRQILGQKVEFLVSFYNNEISEKSEIFDDQFSVERPDGSNFTLKIRSTKLEDSAMYFCASRPRREGQDTQYFGPGTRLTVL.

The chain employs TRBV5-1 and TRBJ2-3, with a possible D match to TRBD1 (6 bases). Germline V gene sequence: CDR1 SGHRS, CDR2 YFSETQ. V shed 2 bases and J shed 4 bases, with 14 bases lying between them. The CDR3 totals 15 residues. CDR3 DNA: TGCGCCAGCAGCTTACAGTGGCAGGGGTCAGATACGCAGTATTTT. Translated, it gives CASSLQWQGSDTQYF.

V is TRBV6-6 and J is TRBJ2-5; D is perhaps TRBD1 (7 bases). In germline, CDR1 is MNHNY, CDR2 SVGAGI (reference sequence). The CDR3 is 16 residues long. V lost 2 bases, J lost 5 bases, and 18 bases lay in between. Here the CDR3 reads CASSYPGGGGGETQYF. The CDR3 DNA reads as TGTGCCAGCAGTTACCCCGGCGGAGGGGGCGGCGAGACCCAGTACTTC.

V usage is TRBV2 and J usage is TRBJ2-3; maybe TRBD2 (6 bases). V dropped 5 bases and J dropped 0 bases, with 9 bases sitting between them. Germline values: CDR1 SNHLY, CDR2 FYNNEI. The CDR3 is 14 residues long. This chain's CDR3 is CASSPRGSTDTQYF. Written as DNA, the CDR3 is TGTGCCAGCAGTCCCCGGGGGAGCACAGATACGCAGTATTTT.

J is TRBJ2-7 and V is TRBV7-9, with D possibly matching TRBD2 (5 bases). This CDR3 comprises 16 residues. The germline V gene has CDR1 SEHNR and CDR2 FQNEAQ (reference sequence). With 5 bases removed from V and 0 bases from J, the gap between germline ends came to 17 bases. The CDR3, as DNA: TGTGCCAGCAGCGGTAATTTGAGAGGGTCCTCCTACGAGCAGTACTTC. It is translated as CASSGNLRGSSYEQYF.

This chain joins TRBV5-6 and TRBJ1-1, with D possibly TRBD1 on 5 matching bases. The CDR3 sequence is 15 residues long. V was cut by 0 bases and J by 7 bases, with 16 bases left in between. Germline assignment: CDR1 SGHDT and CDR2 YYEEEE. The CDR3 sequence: CASSLGQGNLHEAFF. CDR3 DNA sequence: TGTGCCAGCAGCTTGGGGCAGGGTAACCTACATGAAGCTTTCTTT.

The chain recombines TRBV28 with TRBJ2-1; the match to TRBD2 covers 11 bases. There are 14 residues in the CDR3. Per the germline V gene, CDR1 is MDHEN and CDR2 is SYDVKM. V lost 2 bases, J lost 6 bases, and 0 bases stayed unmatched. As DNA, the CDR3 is TGTGCCAGCAGTTTACTAGCGGGAGGCAATGAGCAGTTCTTC. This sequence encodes CASSLLAGGNEQFF.